These 14 T cell receptor beta chains came from one sample sequenced in a study of identical twins. One entry per CDR3 protein, called by TCRdb with MiXCR from the 5' RACE reads. This table holds roughly 200,000 distinct CDR3 sequences, 15% found once. The same data also contributed to another study, on T cells expressing NK-cell markers.

Source material: CD8+ T cells sorted from blood. The source is a woman aged 18-35 years in good health.

The J gene is TRBJ1-5, the V gene TRBV20-1; 7 positions agree with TRBD1. V lost 3 bases, J lost 0 bases, and 11 bases stayed unmatched. Germline V gives CDR1 DFQATT, CDR2 SNEGSKA (reference sequence). This CDR3 comprises 17 residues. The CDR3 bases are TGCAGTGCTAGCTGGCAGGGCCCAGGGGGTAGCAATCAGCCCCAGCATTTT. The encoded protein is CSASWQGPGGSNQPQHF.

This sequence joins TRBV29-1 and TRBJ1-1; no firm D call. V was trimmed by 2 bases and J by 8 bases, leaving 6 bases between them. CDR3 length: 10 residues. Germline CDR1 and CDR2: SQVTM and ANQGSEA. In DNA, the CDR3 is TGCAGCGTTGAAATAACAGAAGCTTTCTTT. Protein sequence: CSVEITEAFF. The full variable domain, rest sourced from reference TRBV29-1 and TRBJ1-1, is SAVISQKPSRDICQRGTSLTIQCQVDSQVTMMFWYRQQPGQSLTLIATANQGSEATYESGFVIDKFPISRPNLTFSTLTVSNMSPEDSSIYLCSVEITEAFFGQGTRLTVV.

CDR3 residues: CASTSGRESPYNEQFF. Here the CDR3 DNA reads TGTGCCAGCACCTCAGGGCGGGAGTCCCCCTACAATGAGCAGTTCTTC. V gene TRBV6-2 or TRBV6-3 combines with J gene TRBJ2-1; 7 bases agree with TRBD2. The CDR3 covers 16 residues. Germline-derived CDR1 and CDR2 are MNHEY and SVGEGT. V lost 7 bases, J lost 2 bases, and 11 bases stayed unmatched.

The rearrangement uses TRBV12-3 or TRBV12-4 and TRBJ2-7; no firm D call. V shed 2 bases and J shed 3 bases, with 8 bases lying between them. CDR3 length equals 13 residues. The CDR3 sequence is CASSLSHLYEQYF. For the CDR3, the DNA is TGTGCCAGCAGTTTAAGCCACCTCTACGAGCAGTACTTC.

The V and J genes are TRBV6-8 and TRBJ2-5, with a tentative D call TRBD2 (6 bases). V lost 0 bases to trimming and J lost 5 bases, with 13 bases between them. The CDR3 is made up of 15 amino acids. The germline V gene encodes CDR1 MNHGY and CDR2 SAAAGT. CDR3 DNA: TGTGCCAGCAGTTACTCAGAACGGGGGAGTGAGACCCAGTACTTC. Encoded protein: CASSYSERGSETQYF.

In its sample, this clonotype was seen a few times. V usage is TRBV19 and J usage is TRBJ1-1; D unclear. The ends were cut back, 3 bases at V and 2 bases at J, with 7 bases in the middle. CDR3 size: 13 residues. Per the germline V gene, CDR1 is LNHDA and CDR2 is SQIVND (reference sequence). The CDR3 coding sequence is TGTGCCAGTAGTATTTTTGAAAACACTGAAGCTTTCTTT. Its translation is CASSIFENTEAFF.

This clonotype was picked up a small number of times. The chain uses TRBV9 and TRBJ2-3, with 9 bases identical to TRBD2. The CDR3 is made up of 15 amino acids. Per germline, CDR1 SGDLS and CDR2 YYNGEE. Germline trimming cut 2 bases from V and 3 bases from J; bases unmatched to any gene: 4. CDR3: CASSVGGRGTDTQYF. For the CDR3, the DNA is TGTGCCAGCAGCGTCGGCGGGAGGGGAACAGATACGCAGTATTTT.

This clonotype occurred once. This chain links TRBV6-5 with TRBJ1-1; D remains unclear. Germline CDR1 reads MNHEY; CDR2 reads SVGAGI. This CDR3 comprises 14 residues. V lost 4 bases to trimming and J lost 2 bases, with 11 bases between them. The CDR3 nucleotides read TGTGCCAGCAGTTTCGACGACACAAACACTGAAGCTTTCTTT. It encodes CASSFDDTNTEAFF.

This chain links TRBV9 with TRBJ2-7; TRBD2 aligns across 11 bases. Losses at the gene ends were 4 bases for V and 5 bases for J; bases not matched to a gene: 8. The CDR3 runs to 15 residues. In germline, CDR1 is SGDLS, CDR2 YYNGEE. The CDR3 nucleotides are TGTGCCAGCAGCACCGGGACTAGCGGATTGGACGAGCAGTACTTC. Translating it yields CASSTGTSGLDEQYF.

This clonotype occurred a few times. This sequence joins TRBV28 and TRBJ2-7; unclear D gene. The CDR3 is made up of 12 amino acids. Germline CDR1 reads MDHEN; CDR2 reads SYDVKM. The V end lost 0 bases, the J end lost 5 bases, and 5 bases lay between the germline ends. The CDR3 nucleotides read TGTGCCAGCAGTTTATGGGGGAACGAGCAGTACTTC. It yields the protein CASSLWGNEQYF.

The sample holds a few counts of this clonotype. The genes are TRBV2 and TRBJ2-7; TRBD1 might be the D (5 bases). This CDR3 spans 14 amino acids. Trimming removed 4 bases at V and 0 bases at J, with 10 bases between. Germline CDR1 is SNHLY and CDR2 is FYNNEI. The CDR3 nucleotides read TGTGCCAGCAGTGGGACGACAGTCTCCTACGAGCAGTACTTC. Its translation: CASSGTTVSYEQYF.

Many counts were recorded for this clonotype. The chain links TRBV5-1 to TRBJ1-1; D uncertain. The V end lost 2 bases, the J end lost 4 bases, and 12 bases lay between the germline ends. The CDR3 runs to 14 residues. CDR1 SGHRS and CDR2 YFSETQ come from the germline V gene. Written as DNA, the CDR3 is TGCGCCAGCAGCTTTGTCTCCCTGTCCACTGAAGCTTTCTTT. Its protein product is CASSFVSLSTEAFF.

This clonotype was counted between two and nine times. The V gene is TRBV5-1, the J gene TRBJ2-3; D call uncertain. Looked up from germline, CDR1 is SGHRS and CDR2 is YFSETQ. Trimming stripped 4 bases from V and 1 base from J, with 19 bases between. The CDR3 is 17 amino acids. CDR3 DNA: TGCGCCAGCAGCGCCCACTTAGTAGAGTCTGGCACAGATACGCAGTATTTT. It translates to CASSAHLVESGTDTQYF.

This clonotype has a handful of counts. The junction and the germline gene differ at one end; a read error may be behind it. The chain uses TRBV7-9 and TRBJ2-7, with unresolved D. The germline V gene has CDR1 SEHNR and CDR2 FQNEAQ (reference sequence). The CDR3 has 13 residues. CDR3 nucleotide sequence: TGTGCCAGCAGCTGGGCCGGACCCTATGAGCAGTACTTC. Translating it yields CASSWAGPYEQYF.